The clone carrying this TCR beta chain was observed a few times. The sample originates from a study of shared clonotypes between healthy human individuals. The germline V and J ends were trimmed by 3 bases and 5 bases, with 16 bases remaining between them. In germline, CDR1 is LNHDA, CDR2 SQIVND (reference sequence). This CDR3 comprises 15 residues. Sequencing used immunoSEQ multiplex PCR; TCRdb keeps in-frame clones, though not all of them. Of millions of clones in the sample, approximately 95% were seen once. This TCR derives from a man between 18 and 35 years old in good health. Some clones in this sample may be carry-over from other donors' samples. Material: naive CD4+ T cells from PBMCs. Subset noted: CD45RA+ positively selected. The V and J genes are TRBV19 and TRBJ1-1; D perhaps matches TRBD1 (5 bases). CDR3 amino acids: CASSIVGGIRTEAFF. DNA for the CDR3: TGTGCCAGTAGTATCGTTGGGGGGATAAGGACTGAAGCTTTCTTT.